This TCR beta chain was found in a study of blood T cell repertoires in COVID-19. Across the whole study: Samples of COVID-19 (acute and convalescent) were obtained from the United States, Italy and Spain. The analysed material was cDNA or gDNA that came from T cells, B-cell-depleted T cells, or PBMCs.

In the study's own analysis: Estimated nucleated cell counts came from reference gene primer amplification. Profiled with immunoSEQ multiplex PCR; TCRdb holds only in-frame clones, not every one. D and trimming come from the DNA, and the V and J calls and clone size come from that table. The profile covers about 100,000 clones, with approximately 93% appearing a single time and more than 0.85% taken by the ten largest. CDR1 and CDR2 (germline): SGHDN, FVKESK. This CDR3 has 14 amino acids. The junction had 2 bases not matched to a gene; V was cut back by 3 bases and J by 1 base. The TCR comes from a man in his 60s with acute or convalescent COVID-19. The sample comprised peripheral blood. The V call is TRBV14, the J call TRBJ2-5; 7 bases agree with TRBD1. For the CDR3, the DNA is TGTGCCAGCAGCCAGTGGACAGGCCAAGAGACCCAGTACTTC. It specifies CASSQWTGQETQYF.